This is a list of T cell receptor beta chains from one sample in a study of vaccination and CD4 T cells after COVID-19. These TCRs are of unknown antigen specificity. TCRdb used MiXCR to reprocess the PCR reads, holding one entry per CDR3 protein. The sample lists just under 20,000 distinct CDR3 sequences, roughly 29% occurring once. The sequenced sample consisted of cultured CD4+ T cells from blood. These TCRs come from a human donor with COVID-19. Each CDR3 is given without its conserved first and last residue. The D gene is left open where the match is weak.

>NA|TRBV4-1
ASSQDTGLYQPQY
>NA|TRBV5-1
ASSDGLGGSEQF
>TRBD2|TRBV20-1
SAILAGGRGANVLT
>TRBD1|TRBV5-1
ASSLEDRGSNEQY
>NA|TRBV30
AWSVPGQTVYGYT
>NA|TRBV12-3/TRBV12-4
ASSFRAVDGYT
>NA|TRBV19
ASSMSHTGTNSYNEQF
>TRBD1|TRBV19
ASSTGQGAEKLF
>TRBD1|TRBV19
ASSIYRGSGELF
>NA|TRBV7-2
ASSPNRNSNQPQH
>NA|TRBV2
ASSEAGETQY
>NA|TRBV6-1
ASSDITGAGQPQH
>NA|TRBV12-3/TRBV12-4
ASSAGSWMKTGTEAF
>NA|TRBV12-3/TRBV12-4
ASSLSRQETQY